Below, 26 T cell receptor beta chains from the same sample are listed, as sequenced in a study of identical twins. TCRdb processed the 5' RACE reads anew with MiXCR; each CDR3 protein has one entry. The repertoire has about 900,000 distinct CDR3 sequences, 12% of them found once; the top ten carry around 1.5%. The sample was also reused in another study, on yellow fever vaccine responses in identical twins.

Sequencing input: PBMCs. These receptors were taken from a woman in her late teens or twenties in good health.

This chain joins TRBV29-1 and TRBJ2-1; 8 nucleotides agree with TRBD2. CDR1 is SQVTM, CDR2 ANQGSEA, per germline. The CDR3 runs to 12 residues. The junction had 9 bases not matched to a gene; V was cut back by 8 bases and J by 9 bases. The CDR3: CSIEREKFEQFF. The CDR3 region has the DNA TGCAGCATCGAGCGGGAGAAGTTTGAGCAGTTCTTC.

This clonotype was recorded at least ten times. The genes are TRBV6-1 and TRBJ2-2; 8 bases match TRBD1. V trimming: 5 bases; J trimming: 6 bases; junction bases outside the gene matches: 8. The germline V gene has CDR1 MNHNS and CDR2 SASEGT. This CDR3 has 15 amino acids. The CDR3 DNA sequence: TGTGCCAGCAGTACCTGGACAGGGCCCGCCGGGGAGCTGTTTTTT. Its protein is CASSTWTGPAGELFF.

J is TRBJ2-3 and V is TRBV29-1; no firm D call. The CDR3 runs 14 residues. Germline V gene data show CDR1 as SQVTM and CDR2 as ANQGSEA. Trimming left V 0 bases short and J 6 bases short, with 13 bases between. CDR3 protein: CSVEDLYLGDTQYF. DNA for the CDR3: TGCAGCGTTGAAGATCTTTACTTGGGGGATACGCAGTATTTT.

The chain couples TRBV7-9 to TRBJ2-3; TRBD2 matches 7 bases. Germline V gene lookup returns CDR1 SEHNR and CDR2 FQNEAQ (reference sequence). V lost 10 bases, J lost 3 bases, and 4 bases stayed unmatched. The CDR3 is made up of 12 amino acids. The CDR3 spells CATAGETDTQYF. CDR3 DNA: TGTGCCACGGCGGGAGAAACAGATACGCAGTATTTT. The complete variable domain, with remaining parts taken from reference TRBV7-9 and TRBJ2-3, reads DTGVSQNPRHKITKRGQNVTFRCDPISEHNRLYWYRQTLGQGPEFLTYFQNEAQLEKSRLLSDRFSAERPKGSFSTLEIQRTEQGDSAMYLCATAGETDTQYFGPGTRLTVL.

On this clonotype: The junction departs from the called germline gene at one end, perhaps through a read error. This chain joins TRBV6-5 and TRBJ2-2, with 7 nucleotides matching TRBD1. This CDR3 has 16 residues. The germline CDR1 and CDR2 sequences are MNHEY and SVGAGI. The CDR3 reads CASSYSIQGSTGERFF. The CDR3 nucleotides are TGTGCCAGCAGTTACTCGATACAGGGGAGCACCGGGGAGCGGTTTTTT.

This clonotype was picked up a small number of times. The rearrangement uses TRBV9 and TRBJ2-2; tentatively, D is TRBD2 (6 bases). The CDR3 consists of 15 residues. The germline V gene has CDR1 SGDLS and CDR2 YYNGEE. V gave up 7 bases and J gave up 0 bases, with 13 bases separating them. DNA of the CDR3: TGTGCCAGCTCCTCGGGGGTGACGAACACCGGGGAGCTGTTTTTT. The encoded protein is CASSSGVTNTGELFF.

In its sample, this clonotype was seen many times. This chain links TRBV12-3 or TRBV12-4 with TRBJ2-3; no definite D call. The CDR3 runs to 16 residues. V dropped 5 bases and J dropped 0 bases, with 15 bases sitting between them. CDR3 in amino acids: CASSPLPLASTDTQYF. As DNA, the CDR3 is TGTGCCAGCAGTCCTCTTCCTTTGGCTAGCACAGATACGCAGTATTTT.

Ten or more counts support this clonotype. The rearrangement uses TRBV12-3 or TRBV12-4 and TRBJ1-2, with D hard to call. Trimming cost V 8 bases and J 5 bases, with 12 bases left between them. CDR3 length: 12 residues. The CDR3 nucleotides read TGTGCCAGCTGCATGTTAACTTATGGCTACACCTTC. Translated, it gives CASCMLTYGYTF.

This sequence joins TRBV3-1 and TRBJ1-1; D may be TRBD1 (5 bases). Trimming pared 1 base from V and 3 bases from J, leaving 9 bases between. This CDR3 comprises 14 residues. Germline loops: CDR1 LGHDT, CDR2 YNNKEL (reference sequence). Written as DNA, the CDR3 is TGTGCCAGCAGCCAAGGGGGGATCGACACTGAAGCTTTCTTT. Amino acid sequence: CASSQGGIDTEAFF. Full variable domain (rest looked up from reference TRBV3-1 and TRBJ1-1): DTAVSQTPKYLVTQMGNDKSIKCEQNLGHDTMYWYKQDSKKFLKIMFSYNNKELIINETVPNRFSPKSPDKAHLNLHINSLELGDSAVYFCASSQGGIDTEAFFGQGTRLTVV.

This chain connects TRBV27 to TRBJ1-2; 9 nucleotides align to TRBD1. The CDR3 covers 13 residues. From germline, CDR1 is MNHEY and CDR2 SMNVEV (reference sequence). V lost 5 bases and J lost 7; bases outside the gene matches: 5. DNA of the CDR3: TGTGCCAGCAGTAAATTGGACAGGGGTGGCTACACCTTC. It yields the protein CASSKLDRGGYTF.

This rearrangement joins TRBV10-3 to TRBJ2-5, with TRBD1 as a possible D gene (5 bases). The V gene lost 7 bases and the J gene lost 5 bases, with 17 bases spanning the gap. This CDR3 is built from 14 residues. The germline V gene has CDR1 ENHRY and CDR2 SYGVKD. This CDR3 reads CAITSPGLGETQYF. The DNA for the CDR3 is TGTGCCATCACCAGCCCAGGGTTGGGTGAGACCCAGTACTTC.

J is TRBJ1-2 and V is TRBV20-1; D is unclear. Trimming stripped 4 bases from V and 5 bases from J, with 17 bases between. Germline lookup yields CDR1 DFQATT and CDR2 SNEGSKA (reference sequence). This CDR3 spans 14 amino acids. The CDR3 nucleotides read TGCAGTGCTAAGGATAAAGGCCGAGGGTATGGCTACACCTTC. Translation gives CSAKDKGRGYGYTF.

The sample holds a few counts of this clonotype. The chain couples TRBV20-1 to TRBJ2-7; D is unclear. CDR1 is DFQATT, CDR2 SNEGSKA, per germline (reference sequence). Trimming pared 3 bases from V and 0 bases from J, leaving 18 bases between. This CDR3 has 16 residues. CDR3 coding DNA: TGCAGTGCTAGTCTGCTCAGCCCAAAGGACTCCTACGAGCAGTACTTC. Amino acid sequence: CSASLLSPKDSYEQYF.

The table lists this clonotype with a few counts. This chain connects TRBV3-1 to TRBJ2-1; TRBD1 aligns across 7 bases. Germline CDR1 reads LGHDT; CDR2 reads YNNKEL (reference sequence). The CDR3 is 15 residues long. J lost 7 bases, V lost 4 bases, and 10 bases had no gene match. The CDR3 loop reads CASSRDRAKRNEQFF. For the CDR3, the DNA is TGTGCCAGCAGCCGAGACAGGGCGAAACGTAATGAGCAGTTCTTC.

This clonotype was detected only a few times. The chain has TRBV6-1 and TRBJ2-3; unclear D gene. The CDR3 has 12 residues. CDR1 MNHNS and CDR2 SASEGT come from the germline V gene. The V and J ends lost 6 bases and 6 bases respectively, with 10 bases between them. The CDR3 spells CASRRFADTQYF. CDR3 in DNA: TGTGCCAGCAGGAGGTTTGCCGATACGCAGTATTTT.

The chain combines TRBV2 with TRBJ2-1; D call uncertain. Trimming stripped 5 bases from V and 7 bases from J, with 9 bases between. Germline loops: CDR1 SNHLY, CDR2 FYNNEI. This CDR3 is 12 amino acids long. CDR3 in amino acids: CASSQTWNEQFF. The DNA for the CDR3 is TGTGCCAGCAGTCAGACTTGGAATGAGCAGTTCTTC.

This clonotype was seen ten or more times. J is TRBJ1-1 and V is TRBV10-3; D may be TRBD1 (5 bases). Trimming took off 0 bases at V and 4 bases at J, with 9 bases between the two ends. In germline, CDR1 is ENHRY, CDR2 SYGVKD. This CDR3 is built from 14 residues. CDR3 coding DNA: TGTGCCATCAGTGAGTCGGGGGGTATCACTGAAGCTTTCTTT. Its protein is CAISESGGITEAFF.

There are many counts of this clonotype. V gene TRBV12-3 or TRBV12-4 combines with J gene TRBJ2-2; D is unclear. This CDR3 has 13 amino acids. Trimming stripped 3 bases from V and 4 bases from J, with 6 bases between. In DNA form, the CDR3 reads TGTGCCAGCAGTTTTCACGGCACCGGGGAGCTGTTTTTT. Protein: CASSFHGTGELFF.

The sample holds many counts of this clonotype. The gene calls are TRBV4-1 and TRBJ2-3, with D maybe TRBD2 (6 bases). CDR1 is MGHRA and CDR2 is YSYEKL in the germline V gene. Trimming removed 0 bases at V and 5 bases at J, with 6 bases between. The CDR3 contains 13 residues. The chain's CDR3 is CASSQEGGDTQYF. CDR3 bases: TGCGCCAGCAGCCAAGAGGGGGGAGATACGCAGTATTTT.

This clonotype was recorded a few times. The V gene is TRBV7-9, the J gene TRBJ1-1, with a possible D match to TRBD1 (5 bases). The CDR3 sequence is 13 residues long. Germline lookup yields CDR1 SEHNR and CDR2 FQNEAQ (reference sequence). Trimming took off 4 bases at V and 11 bases at J, with 17 bases between the two ends. The CDR3 nucleotides read TGTGCCAGCAGCTCAAACCCAGGGTTAGGGGCTTTCTTT. Its translation: CASSSNPGLGAFF.

This clonotype was picked up a small number of times. The rearrangement uses TRBV29-1 and TRBJ2-7; the D gene is possibly TRBD2 (6 bases). The CDR3 contains 12 residues. Germline assignment: CDR1 SQVTM and CDR2 ANQGSEA. V was trimmed by 4 bases and J by 6 bases, leaving 13 bases between them. CDR3 nucleotide sequence: TGCAGCGTTGGAAGGGATAGCGGCGAGCAGTACGTC. It translates to CSVGRDSGEQYV.

A few counts support this clonotype. The V call is TRBV10-3, the J call TRBJ2-7; D is unresolved. The CDR3 has 16 amino acids. Deletions cut 0 bases from V and 4 bases from J, with 16 bases between. Germline CDR1 is ENHRY and CDR2 is SYGVKD. This chain's CDR3 is CAISESGPRNRYEQYV. Here the CDR3 DNA reads TGTGCCATCAGTGAGTCCGGCCCTCGGAACCGATACGAGCAGTACGTC.

This clonotype was observed many times. The rearrangement uses TRBV2 and TRBJ2-2; 9 bases align to TRBD2. Germline loops: CDR1 SNHLY, CDR2 FYNNEI. The CDR3 extends over 16 amino acids. V trimming: 7 bases; J trimming: 4 bases; junction bases outside the gene matches: 10. For the CDR3, the DNA is TGTGCCAGCACAGCGTCCGTAGCGGGAGTCACCGGGGAGCTGTTTTTT. Its protein is CASTASVAGVTGELFF.

The V call is TRBV6-2 or TRBV6-3, the J call TRBJ2-4; 9 bases map to TRBD2. With V trimmed by 0 bases and J by 0 bases, 9 bases remained unmatched. The CDR3 contains 19 residues. Germline V gives CDR1 MNHEY, CDR2 SVGEGT. CDR3 sequence: CASSYSDPVLAGAKNIQYF. For the CDR3, the DNA is TGTGCCAGCAGTTACTCCGATCCAGTACTAGCGGGAGCCAAAAACATTCAGTACTTC.

This clonotype was observed a few times. The genes are TRBV13 and TRBJ2-1; D is unresolved. CDR1 PRHDT and CDR2 FYEKMQ come from the germline V gene (reference sequence). V gave up 0 bases and J gave up 10 bases, with 19 bases separating them. CDR3 length: 16 residues. The CDR3 here is CASSLGGMPHNVEQFF. In DNA form, the CDR3 reads TGTGCCAGCAGCTTAGGGGGAATGCCCCACAATGTGGAGCAGTTCTTC.

This clonotype was seen only a few times. V and J are TRBV20-1 and TRBJ2-5; the match to TRBD1 covers 7 bases. Germline V lookup: CDR1 DFQATT, CDR2 SNEGSKA (reference sequence). The CDR3 totals 14 residues. The J segment lost 4 bases and the V segment lost 0 bases, leaving 5 bases of the junction unmatched. CDR3 DNA sequence: TGCAGTGCTAGAGATTTTGCAGGGGGAGAGACCCAGTACTTC. Protein: CSARDFAGGETQYF.